A selection of T cell receptor beta chains follows, all from one sample in a study of siplizumab effects on memory and regulatory T cells. Only in-frame clones appear in the TCRdb table, and some are missing; sequencing was by immunoSEQ multiplex PCR. The sample gives roughly 56,000 clones, just over 95% of which show up once; approximately 1% is in the top ten. Sequenced: naive CD8+ T cells sorted from blood. Receptors were obtained from a human donor in good health. Both conserved end residues are part of each CDR3. A D gene is named only where the DNA matches it firmly. Clone size is stated in some rows and not others, as once, few, many or a class when expanded.

j_call clone_size d_call cdr3_length v_call cdr3_nt cdr3_aa
TRBJ1-2 . . 13 TRBV11-3 TGTGCCAGCAGCTTAGAGGGGAACTATGGCTACACCTTC CASSLEGNYGYTF
TRBJ1-1 . . 13 TRBV7-2 TGTGCCAGCAGCTTCCCGGACAACACTGAAGCTTTCTTT CASSFPDNTEAFF
TRBJ1-2 . . 13 TRBV6-5 TGTGCCAGCAGTCTATCGCCAAACTATGGCTACACCTTC CASSLSPNYGYTF
TRBJ2-7 . . 14 TRBV5-1 TGCGCCAGCAGCTCCCCCGCTGTTTCCTACGAGCAGTACTTC CASSSPAVSYEQYF
TRBJ2-7 . . 14 TRBV7-6 TGTGCCAGCAGCTTAGGGACACCGACCTACGAGCAGTACTTC CASSLGTPTYEQYF
TRBJ1-5 . . 13 TRBV27 TGTGCCAGCAGTTTATCCAGAAATCAGCCCCAGCATTTT CASSLSRNQPQHF
TRBJ2-1 once . 17 TRBV15 TGTGCCACCAGCAGAGATAGAGGGCCAAGTCAGAACAATGAGCAGTTCTTC CATSRDRGPSQNNEQFF
TRBJ2-7 . TRBD2 14 TRBV30 TGTGCCTGGAGCTTAGCGGGAGTAGTAGACGAGCAGTACTTC CAWSLAGVVDEQYF
TRBJ2-1 . . 9 TRBV29-1 TGCAGCGTTGGAAGTGAGCAGTTCTTC CSVGSEQFF
TRBJ2-1 . . 15 TRBV4-1 TGCGCCAGCAGCCAAGAACCGCGAGACTACAATGAGCAGTTCTTC CASSQEPRDYNEQFF
TRBJ2-7 . . 13 TRBV2 TGTGCCAGCAGTGAAGCGGAAGGTTACGAGCAGTACTTC CASSEAEGYEQYF
TRBJ2-1 . TRBD2 20 TRBV7-3 TGTGCCAGCAGCTATGGACCGGGACTAGCGGATCCAAGCTCCTACAATGAGCAGTTCTTC CASSYGPGLADPSSYNEQFF
TRBJ2-7 . . 12 TRBV5-1 TGCGCCAGCAGCTCTCAGGCCTACGAGCAGTACTTC CASSSQAYEQYF
TRBJ2-7 once . 15 TRBV28 TGTGCCAGCGGCCCTGGGCCTAGCGATTCCTACGAGCAGTACTTC CASGPGPSDSYEQYF
TRBJ2-1 . . 12 TRBV27 TGTGCCAGCAGTCCCCGGGCCTCCGAGCAGTTCTTC CASSPRASEQFF
TRBJ2-1 . . 15 TRBV29-1 TGCAGCGTTGAAGACAGGGTTAGCTCCTACAATGAGCAGTTCTTC CSVEDRVSSYNEQFF
TRBJ2-7 . . 14 TRBV7-8 TGTGCCAGCAGCTTAGCGGCGCCTACCTACGAGCAGTACTTC CASSLAAPTYEQYF
TRBJ1-1 . TRBD1 15 TRBV5-4 TGTGCCAGCAGCCCCAGACAGGGGTTGAACACTGAAGCTTTCTTT CASSPRQGLNTEAFF
TRBJ2-3 . TRBD2 15 TRBV27 TGTGCCAGCAGTATACGGACTAGCGATACAGATACGCAGTATTTT CASSIRTSDTDTQYF
TRBJ1-3 once . 17 TRBV7-8 TGTGCCAGCAGCCCGAAGCCGGACTTTAGCTCTGGAAACACCATATATTTT CASSPKPDFSSGNTIYF
TRBJ1-2 . TRBD1 14 TRBV27 TGTGCCAGCAGTTTACGGGACAGGGGAGGAGGCTACACCTTC CASSLRDRGGGYTF
TRBJ2-2 few . 13 TRBV6-4 TGTGCCAGCAGTGACTCGGCCACCGGGGAGCTGTTTTTT CASSDSATGELFF
TRBJ2-7 . . 12 TRBV29-1 TGCAGCGTTGCTGGGACATACTACGAGCAGTACTTC CSVAGTYYEQYF
TRBJ2-2 once . 11 TRBV7-9 TGTGCCACCAAGGGTTCCGGGGAGCTGTTTTTT CATKGSGELFF
TRBJ2-1 . TRBD2 15 TRBV14 TGTGCCAGCAGCCAAGTAGCGGGAGGGCCAGATGAGCAGTTCTTC CASSQVAGGPDEQFF
TRBJ1-2 . . 14 TRBV10-3 TGTGCCATCAGTGAATCGTCCACAGGGAGCGGCTACACCTTC CAISESSTGSGYTF
TRBJ1-4 . . 14 TRBV11-3 TGTGCCAGCAGCTCTGGGGGGGCAGGGGAAAAACTGTTTTTT CASSSGGAGEKLFF
TRBJ1-2 . . 13 TRBV10-1 TGCGCCAGCAGTGAGAGAGAGGGGTCGGGCTACACCTTC CASSEREGSGYTF
TRBJ2-7 . . 13 TRBV6-6 TGTGCCAGCAGTTGGGACCGATCCTACGAGCAGTACTTC CASSWDRSYEQYF
TRBJ2-5 . . 16 TRBV2 TGTGCCAGCAGTGATAAGACAGGATGGTTTCAAGAGACCCAGTACTTC CASSDKTGWFQETQYF
TRBJ2-7 . . 15 TRBV27 TGTGCCAGCAGCCCTTTACTCGCAGCATCCTACGAGCAGTACTTC CASSPLLAASYEQYF